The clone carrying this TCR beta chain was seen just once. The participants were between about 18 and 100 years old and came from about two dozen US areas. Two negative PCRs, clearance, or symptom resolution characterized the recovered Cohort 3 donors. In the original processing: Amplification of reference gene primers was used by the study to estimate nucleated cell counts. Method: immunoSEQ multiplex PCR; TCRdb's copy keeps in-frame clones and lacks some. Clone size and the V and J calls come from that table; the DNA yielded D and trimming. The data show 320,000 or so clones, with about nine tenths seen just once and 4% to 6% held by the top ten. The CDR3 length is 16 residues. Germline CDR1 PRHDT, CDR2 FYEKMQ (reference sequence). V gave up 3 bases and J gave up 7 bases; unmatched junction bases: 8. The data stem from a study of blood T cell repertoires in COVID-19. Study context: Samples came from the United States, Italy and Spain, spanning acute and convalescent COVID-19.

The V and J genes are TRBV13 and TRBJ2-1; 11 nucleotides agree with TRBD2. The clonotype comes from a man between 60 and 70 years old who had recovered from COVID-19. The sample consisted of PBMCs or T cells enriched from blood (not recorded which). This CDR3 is CASSFTRLAGKNEQFF. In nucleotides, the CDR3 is TGTGCCAGCAGCTTCACCCGACTAGCGGGAAAGAATGAGCAGTTCTTC.